This TCR beta chain is drawn from a study of T cells in localized non-small cell lung cancer. Whole-study findings and limits: Analysis by sequencing included only one tumor region, so heterogeneity remains possible.

Only a few counts were recorded for this clone. The target antigen is unknown. Its ends do not fully match the called genes, so a read error is possible. Sequencing was performed with immunoSEQ multiplex PCR; in TCRdb, only in-frame clones are kept and a portion is missing. The sample has a few thousand clones; 17% are singletons. Sequenced here: lung tumor tissue, sampled before any cancer treatment. The origin of this receptor is a woman between 40 and 69 years old with stage II lung adenocarcinoma.

The CDR3 here is CAISGGDQPQHF. In DNA form, the CDR3 reads TGTGCCATCAGTGGGGGGGATCAGCCCCAGCATTTT. V is TRBV6-8 and J is TRBJ1-5; D perhaps matches TRBD1 (5 bases). CDR3 size: 12 residues. Per germline, CDR1 MNHGY and CDR2 SAAAGT.